The T cell receptor beta chain under discussion was sequenced for a study of shared clonotypes between healthy human individuals. Study-wide background: Donors had three CD4 naive, three CD4 memory, two CD8 naive and one CD8 memory plate apiece. Study-level findings and limits: Enrolling few donors narrowed the genetic and exposure-history diversity that was represented. Among a handful of donors, approximately 4.6% of naive CD4 clonotypes were found in common. Naive subsets, compared against memory subsets, generally had larger estimated richness values.

Germline V lookup: CDR1 SNHLY, CDR2 FYNNEI. Trimming took 7 bases from V and 7 from J, leaving 14 bases between them. The CDR3 extends over 12 amino acids. The data were produced by immunoSEQ multiplex PCR, yet TCRdb's version contains in-frame clones alone and is incomplete. The sample includes around 990,000 clones, roughly 77% of them seen just once. About this clone itself: What it binds is not known.

Material: memory CD4+ T cells from PBMCs. Subset given: CD45RA-negative fraction. V is TRBV2 and J is TRBJ2-7, with a possible D match to TRBD2 (5 bases). The origin of this receptor is a man younger than 35 in good health. Some clones in this sample may be carry-over from other donors' samples. The chain's CDR3 is CASNLAFEEQYF. CDR3 coding DNA: TGTGCCAGCAACCTAGCCTTCGAGGAGCAGTACTTC.